The next 5 T cell receptor beta chains were all read from a single sample in a study of response to subunit inactivated influenza vaccine. TCRdb itself ran the RT-PCR reads through MiXCR, one entry per CDR3 protein. The repertoire holds about 520,000 distinct CDR3 sequences, with 11% as singletons. Material: PBMCs from blood, obtained 35 to 45 days after vaccination. These receptors came from a man aged 45-65 years who received an inactivated influenza vaccine.

The rearrangement uses TRBV5-1 and TRBJ2-4; the match to TRBD1 covers 7 bases. This CDR3 spans 14 amino acids. V trimming: 1 base; J trimming: 6 bases; junction bases outside the gene matches: 4. From germline, CDR1 is SGHRS and CDR2 YFSETQ. The CDR3 nucleotides are TGCGCCAGCAGCTTGTGGACAGGCCTAAACATTCAGTACTTC. Translated, it gives CASSLWTGLNIQYF.

This clonotype was detected a few times. The J gene is TRBJ2-1, the V gene TRBV4-3; D is unresolved. This CDR3 region has 14 residues. Per the germline V gene, CDR1 is LGHNA and CDR2 is YSLEER. Trimming left V 3 bases short and J 4 bases short, with 10 bases between. CDR3 protein: CASSQVDGYNEQFF. In nucleotides, the CDR3 is TGCGCCAGCAGCCAGGTGGACGGTTACAATGAGCAGTTCTTC.

The V and J genes are TRBV5-1 and TRBJ1-1; D gene ambiguous. Trimming pared 3 bases from V and 4 bases from J, leaving 13 bases between. The CDR3 is made up of 14 amino acids. The germline V gene encodes CDR1 SGHRS and CDR2 YFSETQ. CDR3 in amino acids: CASSSEIRGTEAFF. The CDR3 bases are TGCGCCAGCAGCTCAGAAATTCGGGGCACTGAAGCTTTCTTT.

In this sample, this clonotype turned up a few times. The rearrangement joins TRBV4-2 to TRBJ1-1; TRBD1 matches 10 bases. Germline V CDR1 and CDR2: LGHNA, YNFKEQ. The CDR3 is 17 residues long. V was pared by 4 bases and J by 6 bases, with 14 bases of the junction left unmatched. The CDR3 DNA is TGTGCCAGCAGCCTAGAAACCGGGACAGGGGTACTCGCTGAAGCTTTCTTT. This codes for CASSLETGTGVLAEAFF.

This chain uses TRBV7-2 with TRBJ2-5, with 9 bases matching TRBD1. CDR3 length: 14 residues. CDR1 and CDR2 (germline): SGHTA, FQGNSA. Losses at the gene ends were 5 bases for V and 5 bases for J; bases not matched to a gene: 6. CDR3 nucleotides: TGTGCCAGCAGCAACCGACAGGGGGAGGAGACCCAGTACTTC. Amino acids: CASSNRQGEETQYF.